The 13 T cell receptor beta chains presented below share a single source sample, sequenced in a study of blood T cell repertoires in COVID-19. Generated by immunoSEQ multiplex PCR, the TCRdb table keeps only in-frame clones and is missing some. This sample has some 300,000 clones; about 88% occur once, and the top ten carry around 13%. The material sequenced was peripheral blood. The receptor set was obtained from a woman between 65 and 79 years old with COVID-19, enrolled during active disease.

The chain is built from TRBV30 and TRBJ1-2; maybe TRBD1 (6 bases). This CDR3 has 14 amino acids. Germline V gives CDR1 GTSNPN, CDR2 SVGIG (reference sequence). Deletions cut 3 bases from V and 2 bases from J, with 13 bases between. CDR3 DNA sequence: TGTGCCTGGAGGACCCGACAGGCCAACTATGGCTACACCTTC. Its translation is CAWRTRQANYGYTF.

A remark on this clone: At the DNA level, this CDR3 is encoded by other sequences in the same sample as well. The chain carries TRBV6-5 and TRBJ1-5; the D gene is possibly TRBD1 (5 bases). V was shortened by 6 bases and J by 0 bases, with 12 bases between the two germline ends. This CDR3 is 15 amino acids long. Germline values: CDR1 MNHEY, CDR2 SVGAGI. The CDR3 sequence: CASSPTVYSNQPQHF. CDR3 sequence (DNA): TGTGCCAGCAGCCCGACAGTTTATAGCAATCAGCCCCAGCATTTT.

V is TRBV3-1 (or the pseudogene TRBV3-2) and J is TRBJ2-6; 10 bases are shared with TRBD1. Germline V gene data show CDR1 as LGHDT and CDR2 as YNNKEL (reference sequence). The CDR3 consists of 20 residues. Unmatched junction bases numbered 12, after V lost 4 bases and J lost 0 bases. The CDR3 protein is CASSRLDLTGGSSGANVLTF. CDR3 nucleotides: TGTGCCAGCAGCCGCCTCGACCTGACAGGGGGCAGCTCTGGGGCCAACGTCCTGACTTTC.

The chain carries TRBV5-6 and TRBJ2-5; 8 positions agree with TRBD2. Germline V gives CDR1 SGHDT, CDR2 YYEEEE. The CDR3 has 16 residues. V lost 2 bases to trimming and J lost 5 bases; unmatched junction nucleotides: 11. The CDR3 sequence: CASSFRFGGDLETQYF. CDR3 DNA: TGTGCCAGCAGCTTTAGGTTCGGGGGGGACCTGGAGACCCAGTACTTC.

The rearrangement links TRBV28 to TRBJ1-4; possible D gene TRBD1, 5 bases. Germline assignment: CDR1 MDHEN and CDR2 SYDVKM. The V gene lost 6 bases and the J gene lost 6 bases, with 14 bases spanning the gap. The CDR3 sequence is 14 residues long. The CDR3 sequence is CASRPSGGDEKLFF. CDR3 DNA sequence: TGTGCCAGCAGACCCTCGGGGGGGGATGAAAAACTGTTTTTT.

V and J are TRBV19 and TRBJ2-2; D remains ambiguous. In germline, CDR1 is LNHDA, CDR2 SQIVND (reference sequence). The CDR3 has 14 amino acids. The germline V and J ends were trimmed by 1 base and 1 base, with 4 bases remaining between them. The CDR3 loop is CASSIGQNTGELFF. CDR3 DNA: TGTGCCAGTAGTATAGGTCAGAACACCGGGGAGCTGTTTTTT.

J is TRBJ1-1 and V is TRBV21-1; TRBD1 reflects the table's D call only, with no check against the DNA. TRBV21-1 corresponds to a pseudogene. This CDR3 is 14 amino acids long. The CDR3 sequence is CASSRRTVKTEAFF. The CDR3 coding sequence is TGTGCCAGCAGCAGACGGACAGTAAAAACTGAAGCTTTCTTT.

This clone has a single count. This chain joins TRBV2 and TRBJ2-7; TRBD2 is a possible D gene (6 bases). Germline assignment: CDR1 SNHLY and CDR2 FYNNEI. This CDR3 is built from 14 residues. Trimming took 4 bases from V and 2 from J, leaving 12 bases between them. The CDR3 sequence is CASSVRDLPYEQYF. The CDR3, as DNA: TGTGCCAGCAGTGTTCGGGACTTACCCTACGAGCAGTACTTC.

The CDR3 DNA reads as TGTGCCTGGAGTCCGGACAGGGAAGAGACCCAGTACTTC. It codes for CAWSPDREETQYF. This chain joins TRBV30 and TRBJ2-5, with 8 bases aligning to TRBD1. CDR3 length: 13 residues. Losses at the gene ends were 2 bases for V and 3 bases for J; bases not matched to a gene: 2. Germline assignment: CDR1 GTSNPN and CDR2 SVGIG (reference sequence).

The chain carries TRBV5-4 and TRBJ2-2; 7 nucleotides line up with TRBD1. The CDR3 has 15 residues. The ends lost 4 bases at V and 5 bases at J; junction bases unmatched: 8. The germline V gene has CDR1 SGHNT and CDR2 YYREEE (reference sequence). This CDR3 reads CASSTRQGGTGELFF. Here the CDR3 DNA reads TGTGCCAGCAGCACCCGACAGGGTGGGACCGGGGAGCTGTTTTTT.

The V call is TRBV28, the J call TRBJ1-5; 9 nucleotides align to TRBD1. CDR1 is MDHEN, CDR2 SYDVKM, per germline. CDR3 length: 16 amino acids. The trim removed 10 bases at V and 5 bases at J, leaving 15 bases unmatched. The CDR3 coding sequence is TGTGCCATCCGGTCAACAGGGGGCGCCGGATATCAGCCCCAGCATTTT. It translates to CAIRSTGGAGYQPQHF.

This clone has a single count. This chain joins TRBV7-6 and TRBJ1-1; 8 bases are shared with TRBD1. The CDR3 runs 16 residues. With 2 bases clipped from V and 5 bases from J, the junction kept 10 bases outside the gene matches. Germline V gene sequence: CDR1 SGHVS, CDR2 FNYEAQ. CDR3 sequence (DNA): TGTGCCAGCAGCTTATTGGCAGGGGGCGGTGGGACTGAAGCTTTCTTT. This translates into CASSLLAGGGGTEAFF.

The genes are TRBV15 and TRBJ1-2; no reliable D call. Germline V gene data show CDR1 as LNHNV and CDR2 as YYDKDF (reference sequence). V lost 0 bases and J 4 bases, leaving 15 bases between the germline ends. This CDR3 region has 16 residues. Here the CDR3 reads CATSRDHGGTSYGYTF. CDR3 in DNA: TGTGCCACCAGCAGAGATCACGGCGGAACTTCCTATGGCTACACCTTC.